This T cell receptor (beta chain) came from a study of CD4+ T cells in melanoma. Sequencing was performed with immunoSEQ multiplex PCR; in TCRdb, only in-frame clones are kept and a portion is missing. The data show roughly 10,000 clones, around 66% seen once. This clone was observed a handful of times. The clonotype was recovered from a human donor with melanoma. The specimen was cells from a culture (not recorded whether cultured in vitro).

The CDR3 DNA sequence: TGTGCCTGGAGTGTCCGGAATGAGCAGTTCTTC. It yields the protein CAWSVRNEQFF. The chain joins TRBV30 to TRBJ2-1; no clear D gene. The CDR3 sequence is 11 residues long. CDR1 and CDR2 (germline): GTSNPN, SVGIG (reference sequence). The V end lost 0 bases, the J end lost 7 bases, and 4 bases lay between the germline ends.